The present T cell receptor beta chain was sequenced within a study of molecular identifiers for immune sequencing clone quantification. TCRdb independently ran MiXCR on the PCR reads; one entry per CDR3 protein. The repertoire has about 640,000 distinct CDR3 sequences, 15% to 20% of them found once; the top ten carry around 0.86%. The V gene's germline CDR1 is SEHNR and CDR2 FQNEAQ (reference sequence). Trimming pared 8 bases from V and 5 bases from J, leaving 17 bases between. This CDR3 spans 14 amino acids. Sequenced sample: naive CD8+ T cells from blood, with Jurkat cell RNA spiked in. As to subset: FACS-sorted CD8+CD4-CCR7+CD45RA+ naive T cells. The sequence was obtained from a human donor in good health. Some libraries in this study had Jurkat cell RNA spiked in. The chain employs TRBV7-9 and TRBJ2-3; a weak D match, TRBD2 (6 bases). CDR3 protein: CASGGPGEGDTQYF. Here the CDR3 DNA reads TGTGCCAGCGGAGGGCCGGGTGAGGGAGATACGCAGTATTTT.